The subject of this entry is one T cell receptor beta chain. With 60 Vbeta and 13 Jbeta primers, the PCR was carried out. TCRdb's copy holds only in-frame clones and misses some; the assay was immunoSEQ multiplex PCR. The table lists hundreds of thousands of clones, approximately 79% of them singletons, with over 1.5% in the top ten. The record originates from a study of cytomegalovirus exposure and HLA in healthy donors. The germline V gene encodes CDR1 GTSNPN and CDR2 SVGIG (reference sequence). Germline trimming cut 3 bases from V and 3 bases from J; bases unmatched to any gene: 2. This CDR3 has 13 amino acids.

This TCR derives from a male donor in good health and CMV-seronegative. J is TRBJ2-7 and V is TRBV30; 10 bases map to TRBD2. Sequenced: PBMCs. CDR3 amino acids: CAWSASGGYEQYF. The DNA of the CDR3 is TGTGCCTGGAGCGCTAGCGGGGGCTACGAGCAGTACTTC.